This TCR beta chain was identified in a study of CD8+ T cells in alopecia areata listed by TCRdb under 2018. With respect to the entire study: The treated patients took part in an open-label pilot trial in which moderate-to-severe alopecia areata was treated with oral tofacitinib at 5 to 10 mg twice daily. Tofacitinib was given for 6 to 18 months, followed by 6 months of follow-up off drug to assess delayed response and recurrence. The SALT score, which quantifies the percentage of affected scalp surface area, was used to measure disease severity in treated patients. In both human patients and the C3H/HeJ mouse model, the study applied high-throughput TCRbeta sequencing to look at T cell clonal expansion in alopecia areata. Scalp tissue and sorted CD4+ and CD8+ peripheral blood T cells from patchy and totalis/universalis alopecia areata patients and from healthy controls were covered by human TCRbeta sequencing. Biopsies were taken from tofacitinib-treated patients at baseline and at 4 and 24 weeks of treatment, and a later scalp biopsy was taken in several of the tofacitinib-treated patients. Scalp clonality was compared among normal scalp (n=4), patchy alopecia areata scalp (n=8), and alopecia totalis/universalis scalp (n=8). RNA came from the PAXgene miRNA kit for fixed scalp, the miRNeasy kit for PBMCs, and the RNeasy kit for mouse skin. immunoSEQ multiplex PCR using 35 Vbeta forward primers and 13 Jbeta reverse primers was used to amplify TCRbeta CDR3 regions.

Interpreted using the paper, the time point label stands for: around 4 weeks on oral tofacitinib. The sample's treatment or condition label, in plain terms: oral pan-JAK inhibitor, 5-10 mg twice daily. Lesional scalp punch biopsies and peripheral blood were obtained from alopecia areata patients. PBMCs were separated by density centrifugation and stained for CD3, CD4 and CD8, after which CD4+ and CD8+ T cells were sorted on a FACSAria. Results and caveats for the whole study, not just this receptor: Because the treated cohort was small and had only one nonresponder, larger studies are needed to examine links between baseline CD8+ expansion and response. Many expanded lesional clones were found to persist in scalp and blood during tofacitinib treatment, and relapse after treatment cessation may be partly explained by this persistence. Shared TCR sequences between patients were less evident than in mice, which may be partly attributable to HLA diversity in the patient population. Tofacitinib significantly lowered scalp clonality and the number of expanded CD8+ clones among the top 100 scalp clones. Compared with normal scalp, lesional scalp had higher clonality and more expanded CD8+ clones, particularly in alopecia totalis/universalis, a pattern that suggests antigenic drive. Unlike mouse skin, where gammadelta T cells dominate, normal human skin contains resident alphabeta T cells that get sequenced too, which complicates analysis of the scalp TCR repertoire.

The germline V gene (reference sequence) yields MNHEY for CDR1 and SMNVEV for CDR2. V is shortened by 2 bases, J by 4 bases, and the region joining them spans 8 bases. Reading from cysteine to phenylalanine, the CDR3 counts 13 amino acids. Solely the CDR3 DNA is kept, with 39 bases framed from the first base. The protocol used for the library was the immunoSEQ multiplex PCR assay. RNA was extracted from all samples and reverse transcribed into cDNA as template for TCR sequencing. SuperScript III was used to make first-strand cDNA, primed with a 2:1 mix of oligo-dT and random hexamers. A synthetic immune receptor repertoire was used to assess amplification bias, and residual bias was removed computationally. In the paper's pipeline: Raw reads were preprocessed to remove errors, and CDR3 was defined according to IMGT conventions as the region from the conserved cysteine to phenylalanine. Clonality was calculated as 1 minus Shannon entropy normalized by log2 of the number of productive unique TCRs. CD4 or CD8 identity of scalp clones was inferred by cross-referencing scalp TCRbeta sequences with sorted blood CD4 and CD8 repertoires. TCRdb's version of the immuneACCESS table is confined to in-frame rearrangements and falls short of the full clone set. An unresolved V gene accounts for under half of the shortfall where checked; the remainder is of unknown origin. From that table come the V and J calls and clone size; the DNA was used to work out D and trimming. The sample data list 95,000 to 100,000 clones, and 60% to 75% of these were observed just once. Jointly, the top ten make up 15% of the sample.

As regards this clone: Which antigen it targets is not known. No base qualities exist here, and no much larger clone lies one base off it.

The sequence is built from TRBV27 and TRBJ1-1; the D gene is possibly TRBD1, with 5 bases matching. The clonotype was recovered from a human donor with alopecia areata. This specimen consisted of CD8+ T cells sorted from blood, obtained at week 4, from a patient treated with tofacitinib. The CDR3 here reads CASSLGRGTEAFF. The nucleotides are TGTGCCAGCAGTTTAGGAAGGGGCACTGAAGCTTTCTTT.